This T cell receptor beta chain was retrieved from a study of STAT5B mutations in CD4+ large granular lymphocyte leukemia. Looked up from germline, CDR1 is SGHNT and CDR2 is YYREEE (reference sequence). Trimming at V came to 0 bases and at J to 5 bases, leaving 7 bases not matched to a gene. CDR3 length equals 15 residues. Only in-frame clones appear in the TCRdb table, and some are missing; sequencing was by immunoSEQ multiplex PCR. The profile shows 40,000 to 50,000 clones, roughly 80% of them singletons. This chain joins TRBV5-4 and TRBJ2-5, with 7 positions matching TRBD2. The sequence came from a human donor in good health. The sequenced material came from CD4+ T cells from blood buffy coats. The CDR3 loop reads CASSLVPGRRETQYF. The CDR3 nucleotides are TGTGCCAGCAGCTTGGTCCCCGGGAGGCGGGAGACCCAGTACTTC.